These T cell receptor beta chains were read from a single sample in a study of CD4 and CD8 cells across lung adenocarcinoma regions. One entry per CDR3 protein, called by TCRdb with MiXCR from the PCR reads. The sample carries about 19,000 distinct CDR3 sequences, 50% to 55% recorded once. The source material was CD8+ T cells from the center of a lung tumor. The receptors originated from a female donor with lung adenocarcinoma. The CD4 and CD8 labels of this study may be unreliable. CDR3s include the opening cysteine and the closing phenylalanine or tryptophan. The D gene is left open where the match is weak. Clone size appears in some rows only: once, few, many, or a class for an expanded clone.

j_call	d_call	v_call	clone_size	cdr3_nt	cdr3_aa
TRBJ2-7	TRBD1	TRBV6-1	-	TGTGCCAGCAGTGAGGGACAGGGGCTCTACGAGCAGTACTTC	CASSEGQGLYEQYF
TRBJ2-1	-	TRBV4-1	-	TGCGCCGTCTCTAGTAGCTCCTACAATGAGCAGTTCTTC	CAVSSSSYNEQFF
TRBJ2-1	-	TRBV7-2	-	TGTGCCAGCAGCTCCGGGCCCCTCAATGAGCAGTTCTTC	CASSSGPLNEQFF
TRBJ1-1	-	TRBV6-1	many	TGTGCCAGCAGTGAACCCCGTGGAAGGGGGACTTTCTTT	CASSEPRGRGTFF
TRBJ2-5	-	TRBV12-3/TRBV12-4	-	TGTGCCAGCAGTCTAAAACCGGGCCAAGAGACCCAGTACTTC	CASSLKPGQETQYF
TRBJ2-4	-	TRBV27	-	TGTGCCAGCAGACGGGGGCACAGGGGCACAGATACTCAGTACTTC	CASRRGHRGTDTQYF
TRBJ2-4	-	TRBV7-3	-	TGTGCCAGCAGCTTCGTAGCCAAAGACACGCAGTACTTC	CASSFVAKDTQYF
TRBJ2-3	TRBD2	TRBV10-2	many	TGCGCCAGCAGTGATTGGACTAGCGGGAGAGCAGATACGCAGTATTTT	CASSDWTSGRADTQYF
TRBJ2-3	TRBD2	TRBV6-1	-	TGTGCCAGCAGTGAAGCTAGCGGGAGCACAGATACGCAGTATTTT	CASSEASGSTDTQYF
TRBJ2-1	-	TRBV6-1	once	TGTGCCAGCATCGGCTCATCGAGGGGAAATGAGCAGTTCTTC	CASIGSSRGNEQFF
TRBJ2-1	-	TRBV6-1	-	TGTGCCAGCAGTCTAAGGGGAGACCCGGATAGGAATGAGCAGTTCTTC	CASSLRGDPDRNEQFF
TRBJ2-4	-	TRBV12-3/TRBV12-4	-	TGTGCCACGAGGCCTAAAGGCAAAGACACGCAGTACTTC	CATRPKGKDTQYF
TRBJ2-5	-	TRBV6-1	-	TGTGCGGGGAGTGAAGCCCGCGGCCAAGGGACCCAGTATTTC	CAGSEARGQGTQYF
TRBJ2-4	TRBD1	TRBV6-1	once	TGTGCCAGCAGCCCCCACGGGGACAGTGCCCAAAACATTCAGTACTTC	CASSPHGDSAQNIQYF
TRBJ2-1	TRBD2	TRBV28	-	TGTGCCAGCGGACTAGGACTGTACTTC	CASGLGLYF
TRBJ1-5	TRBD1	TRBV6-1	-	TGTGCCAGCACCTCGGGACAGAGCGATCAGCCCCAGCATTTT	CASTSGQSDQPQHF
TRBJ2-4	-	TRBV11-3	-	TGTGCCACGGGGCTGGGAGCCAAAAATATTCAGTACTTC	CATGLGAKNIQYF
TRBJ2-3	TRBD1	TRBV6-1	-	TGTGCCAGGGGCGGACAGGCTGTGAGCACAGGGAAGCAGTTTTTT	CARGGQAVSTGKQFF
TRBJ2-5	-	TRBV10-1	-	TGCGCCAGCAGTGCGTCAGGCGGGACCTCAGCCCAAGAGACCCAGTACTTC	CASSASGGTSAQETQYF
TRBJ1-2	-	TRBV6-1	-	TGTGCCAGCCAACCCCGCGGGGGGGACTATGGCTACACCTTC	CASQPRGGDYGYTF
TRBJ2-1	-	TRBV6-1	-	TGTGCCAGCCAGGGTAGCCGTGACACAGATACCCAGTACTTT	CASQGSRDTDTQYF
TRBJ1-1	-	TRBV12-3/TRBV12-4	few	TGTGCCAGCAGTTTATCAGGAGGTACTGAAGCTTTCTTT	CASSLSGGTEAFF
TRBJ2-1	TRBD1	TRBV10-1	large	TGCGCCAGCAGTGAGGGGACAGGGAACAATGAGCAGTTCTTC	CASSEGTGNNEQFF
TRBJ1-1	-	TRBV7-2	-	TGTGCCAGCAGCTTTCCCCAGGGGACGAACACTGAAGCTTTCTTT	CASSFPQGTNTEAFF
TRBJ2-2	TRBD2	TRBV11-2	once	TGTGCCAGCAGCTTACGGGTAGCGGGGGCGAACACCGGGGAGCTGTTTTTT	CASSLRVAGANTGELFF
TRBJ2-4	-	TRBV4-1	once	TGCGCCAGCAGCCAAGCAGACGGGGGGCTGGGAGGCAAAAACACGCAGTACTTC	CASSQADGGLGGKNTQYF
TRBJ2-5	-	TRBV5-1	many	TGCGCCAGCAGCTGGGGGGAGCGGACCCAGTACTTC	CASSWGERTQYF
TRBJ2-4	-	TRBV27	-	TGTGCCAGCGGCTCGGGGCTGAGAGCCAAAAACATTCAGTATTTC	CASGSGLRAKNIQYF
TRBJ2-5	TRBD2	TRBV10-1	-	TGCGCCAGCAGTGAGCGGGGACTAGCGGACCACGAGGCCCAGTACTTC	CASSERGLADHEAQYF
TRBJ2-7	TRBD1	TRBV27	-	TGTGCCAGCAGTCCTTCCCCTCGGACAGGGAGTTACGAGCAGTACTTC	CASSPSPRTGSYEQYF
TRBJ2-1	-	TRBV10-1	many	TGCGCCAGCAGTGAGTCAGGAGAGAACAATGAGCAGTTCTTC	CASSESGENNEQFF
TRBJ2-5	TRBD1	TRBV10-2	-	TGCGCCAGCAGTGAGTCGAGGGGACAGGGAATAGGGGAGACCCAGTACTTC	CASSESRGQGIGETQYF
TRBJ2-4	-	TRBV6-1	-	TGTGCCAGCAGTATGCCAGGCGGACAGCAGAACATCCAGTACTTC	CASSMPGGQQNIQYF
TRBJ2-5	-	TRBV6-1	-	TGTGCGGGGAGGGGGGGCCCAGACGAAGAGACGCAGTACTTC	CAGRGGPDEETQYF
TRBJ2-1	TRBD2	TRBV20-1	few	TGCAGTGCTGAGCGCGCGTCTAGCGGGAGCAGAGAGCAGTTCTTC	CSAERASSGSREQFF
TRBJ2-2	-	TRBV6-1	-	TGTGCCAGCAGTGAAGCAGGGGGGGTGGCCGGGGAGCTGTTTTTT	CASSEAGGVAGELFF
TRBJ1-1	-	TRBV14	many	TGTGCCAGCAGCCAATTTATTAACAAACGGGGGCCCAACACTGAAGCTTTCTTT	CASSQFINKRGPNTEAFF
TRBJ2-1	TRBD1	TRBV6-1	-	TGTGCTAGCAGTGCAAAAGGGACAGGTGGGTTTGAGCAGTTCTTC	CASSAKGTGGFEQFF
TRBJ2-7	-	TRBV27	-	TGTGCCAGGGGTACCGGGGGTCGCGGCACAGAGACGCAGTACTTC	CARGTGGRGTETQYF
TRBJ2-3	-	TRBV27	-	TGTGCCAGCAGTTCGACAACTAGCAAAGACACGCAGTATTTC	CASSSTTSKDTQYF
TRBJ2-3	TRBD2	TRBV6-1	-	TGTGCCAGCAGTGAGAGCGGGAGTCACGCAGATACGCAGTATTTT	CASSESGSHADTQYF
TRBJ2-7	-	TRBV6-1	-	TGTGCCAGCAGTGAAGGACAGTACGAGCAGTACTTC	CASSEGQYEQYF
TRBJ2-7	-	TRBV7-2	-	TGTGCCAGCAGCCCCCTGCCGGCTAGTTTGAATGAGCAGTACTTC	CASSPLPASLNEQYF
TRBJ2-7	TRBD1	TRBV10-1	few	TGCGCCAGCAGTGACAGGACAGGGGCCTACGAGCAGTACTTC	CASSDRTGAYEQYF
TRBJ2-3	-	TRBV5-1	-	TGCGCCAGCAGCTTAAAGACAGATAGCACAGATACGCAGTATTTT	CASSLKTDSTDTQYF
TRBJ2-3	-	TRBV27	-	TGTGGCCGCAGGCCGGGGGTAGGAGCCAAAGATACTCAGTATTTC	CGRRPGVGAKDTQYF
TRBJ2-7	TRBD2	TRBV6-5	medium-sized	TGTGCCAGCAGTTACGGGACTAGCGGATACTACGAGCAGTACTTC	CASSYGTSGYYEQYF
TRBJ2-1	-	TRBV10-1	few	TGCGCCAGCAGTGGTACGGGAGCAATGAATGAGCAGTTCTTC	CASSGTGAMNEQFF
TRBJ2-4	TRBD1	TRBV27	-	TGTGCCAGCAGTAAACGACAGGGATTAGCCAAAAACATTCAGTACTTC	CASSKRQGLAKNIQYF
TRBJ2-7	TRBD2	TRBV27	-	TGTGGCGGGGGGCACGGGGGAGGACTCACAGATACGCAGTACTTC	CGGGHGGGLTDTQYF
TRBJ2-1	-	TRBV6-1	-	TGTGCCAGCAGTGAAGGGGCGGACCCCTACAATGAGCAGTTCTTC	CASSEGADPYNEQFF
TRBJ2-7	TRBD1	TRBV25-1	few	TGTGCCAGCAGTGAATTCGGGACAGGGAACCACGAGCAGTACTTC	CASSEFGTGNHEQYF
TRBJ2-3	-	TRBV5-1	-	TGCGCCAGCAGCTTTTTCCCAGATACGCAGTATTTT	CASSFFPDTQYF